These T cell receptor beta chains were read from a single sample in a study of metastatic and nonmetastatic thyroid tumors. From the PCR reads, TCRdb re-called clones with MiXCR. Of roughly 93,000 clones listed, approximately 11% are singletons. What was sequenced was blood. Receptor source: a female donor with papillary thyroid cancer or a benign thyroid nodule (not recorded which). Some clones in this sample may be carry-over from other donors' samples. Each CDR3 is given with its conserved first and last residue.

J	V	CDR3
TRBJ2-3	TRBV2	CASSEQVAPDTQYF
TRBJ1-6	TRBV10-1	CASSGRPGQGPNSPLHF
TRBJ2-2	TRBV15	CATSRRERVGELFF
TRBJ1-6	TRBV5-1	CASSLGDLSASPLHF
TRBJ2-2	TRBV20-1	CSARGSRNTGELFF
TRBJ2-7	TRBV7-2	CASSLAAGGRYEQYF
TRBJ2-5	TRBV3-1	CASIARETQYF
TRBJ2-7	TRBV27	CASSSQGGGPYEQYF
TRBJ2-7	TRBV28	CASSARGPPSYEQYF
TRBJ2-6	TRBV5-6	CASSAWTDGANVLTF
TRBJ1-1	TRBV5-1	CASSPTGRANTEAFF
TRBJ2-7	TRBV5-1	CASSGGGVDYEQYF
TRBJ2-7	TRBV20-1	CSARKGTSGTHEQYF
TRBJ2-7	TRBV20-1	CSVSRNAHEQYF
TRBJ2-7	TRBV20-1	CSARGGTRTSEGYEQYF
TRBJ2-5	TRBV20-1	CSAREQGTFQETQYF
TRBJ1-2	TRBV6-1	CASSKTGDSGYTF
TRBJ2-3	TRBV28	CASNLQGNTQYF
TRBJ1-2	TRBV3-1	CASSQGAGTLGGYTF
TRBJ1-4	TRBV28	CASSFGTMGEKLFF
TRBJ2-1	TRBV5-8	CASSLTGQGNNEQFF
TRBJ2-7	TRBV20-1	CSATSGSVYEQYF
TRBJ2-7	TRBV2	CASSGAGGSYEQYF
TRBJ1-4	TRBV2	CASSGGSRGEKLFF
TRBJ2-7	TRBV3-1	CASSLRDQGTSEQYF
TRBJ2-7	TRBV6-2/TRBV6-3	CASSQGLAGRAQYF
TRBJ2-7	TRBV18	CASSLDRGNYEQYF
TRBJ1-5	TRBV19	CASSSDSRSVQPQHF
TRBJ1-4	TRBV2	CASSGLAGGFPNEKLFF
TRBJ2-7	TRBV2	CASSRDRTYEQYF
TRBJ2-1	TRBV4-1	CASSQAGGREGFGEQFF
TRBJ2-7	TRBV6-1	CASSGTSTYEQYF
TRBJ2-1	TRBV18	CASSPRNQASGKYNEQFF
TRBJ1-2	TRBV20-1	CSASRRTYGYTF
TRBJ1-1	TRBV7-9	CASSLWQGDESFF
TRBJ1-2	TRBV7-8	CASGSQGDNYGYTF
TRBJ2-1	TRBV18	CASSLLGGGSYNEQFF
TRBJ2-5	TRBV6-1	CASSLQGAKRTQYF
TRBJ2-3	TRBV6-1	CASSLGGGLTDTQYF
TRBJ1-3	TRBV2	CASSWGQGSGNTIYF
TRBJ2-1	TRBV20-1	CSATPGTSSGEQFF
TRBJ1-5	TRBV5-5	CASSFGQYNQPQHF
TRBJ2-1	TRBV6-5	CASSYSPLAGMYNEQFF
TRBJ1-5	TRBV19	CASRRQGAGNQPQHF
TRBJ2-1	TRBV6-1	CASSETGIQGDEQFF
TRBJ2-5	TRBV12-3/TRBV12-4	CASSLGLETQYF
TRBJ1-6	TRBV27	CASSLQADYNSPLHF